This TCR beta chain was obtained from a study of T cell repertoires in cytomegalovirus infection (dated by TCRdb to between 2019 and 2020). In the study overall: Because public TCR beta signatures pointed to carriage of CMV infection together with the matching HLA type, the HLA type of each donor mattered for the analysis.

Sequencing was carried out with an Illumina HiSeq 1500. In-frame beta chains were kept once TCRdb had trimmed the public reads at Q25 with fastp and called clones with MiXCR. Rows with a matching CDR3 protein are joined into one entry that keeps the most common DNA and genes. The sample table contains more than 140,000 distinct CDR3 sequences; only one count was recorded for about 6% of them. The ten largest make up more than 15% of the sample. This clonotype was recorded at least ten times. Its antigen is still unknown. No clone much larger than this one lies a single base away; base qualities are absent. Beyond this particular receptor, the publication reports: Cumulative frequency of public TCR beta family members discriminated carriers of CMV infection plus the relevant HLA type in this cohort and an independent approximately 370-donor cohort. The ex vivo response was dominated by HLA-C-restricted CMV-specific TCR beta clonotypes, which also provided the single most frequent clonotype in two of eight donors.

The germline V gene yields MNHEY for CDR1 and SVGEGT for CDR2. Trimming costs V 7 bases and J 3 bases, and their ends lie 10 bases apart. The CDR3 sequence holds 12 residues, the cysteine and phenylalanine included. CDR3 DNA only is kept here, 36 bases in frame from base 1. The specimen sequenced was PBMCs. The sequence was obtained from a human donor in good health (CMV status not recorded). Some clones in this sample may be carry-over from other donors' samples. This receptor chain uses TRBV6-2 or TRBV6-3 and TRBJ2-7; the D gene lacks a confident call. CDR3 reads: CASTDGNYEQYF. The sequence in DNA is TGTGCCAGCACCGACGGAAACTACGAGCAGTACTTC.